This paragraph covers one T cell receptor beta chain sequence. Its antigen has not been determined. Base qualities are missing; no much larger clone stands one base away. This sample stems from a study of human T cells and chemical hapten exposure (TCRdb year 2021). Some background on the complete study: For sensitization, 2% DPC in acetone was applied to an approximately 2 cm by approximately 2 cm area of upper inner arm skin. Throughout the study period of 20 to 30 weeks, patients also received therapeutic DPC doses to the scalp every week. Patch testing on the upper back used Finn chambers containing 0.01% DPC, with scoring done after 6 days according to International Contact Dermatitis Research Group standards. The patient cohort, mostly female, included alopecia areata with under or over 50% scalp involvement, alopecia totalis and alopecia universalis. Libraries were combined into a pool for sequencing, and differences in TCR yield between samples came mainly from small differences in library volumes within the pool. The study tracked peripheral blood TCR repertoire changes in vivo during primary and secondary sensitization to the hapten diphenylcyclopropenone (DPC) in alopecia patients. Blood samples were taken from patients before sensitization (week 0) and at 2, 6 and about 24 weeks after DPC sensitization. About 30 alopecia patients provided blood for TCR sequencing at one to four time points (pre-sensitization, 2, 6 and 24 weeks). The full study reports these points: A positive correlation was found between the number of PT1 expanded TCRs and patch test score, with significance reached at thresholds 8, 16 and 32 but not 4. The number of TCRs above 1 in 1000 frequency did not change with DPC sensitization; there was no evidence of global repertoire structure alterations. Significantly more large CDR3 similarity clusters were formed by expanded TCRs than by pre-sensitization or healthy control sets, consistent with antigen-driven responses. After repeated subsampling, changes were observed in the strength of the expansion versus patch-test correlation and in the threshold at which the correlation became significant. Because all patients had alopecia, a presumed autoimmune disease, the immune response of the patients might differ from that of healthy individuals.

The sample's time point, from its label and the paper: patch test 3, about 24 weeks after DPC sensitization. Explained via the paper, the treatment or condition label denotes: therapeutic diphenylcyclopropenone sensitization with weekly scalp DPC. At each patch-test visit, blood was drawn before the patch test was applied. Patients were eligible if aged 18 to 70, diagnosed with alopecia and judged suitable for DPC therapy, and pregnant patients were excluded. Total RNA was isolated from unfractionated whole blood collected in Tempus Blood RNA tubes. V is shortened by 0 bases, J by 3 bases, and the region joining them spans 5 bases. CDR1 and CDR2 are read off the germline V gene as SGDLS and YYNGEE. Spanning cysteine to phenylalanine, the CDR3 consists of 13 amino acids. The read is trimmed to its CDR3 DNA, 39 bases read in frame from base 1. Libraries were prepared through RACE. Reads for this sample came from a NextSeq 500. Library preparation attached unique molecular identifiers to individual cDNA molecules for quantitative, reproducible TCR counting. From each blood RNA sample, both TCR alpha and TCR beta chains were sequenced. In the original analysis: Samples had a median of 95,638 TCRs, with a range from about 23,224 to 690,600. V, J and CDR3 annotation of the TCR reads was carried out using the Decombinator software suite. To make PS versus PT1 abundance plots, every sample was subsampled to the same number of TCRs (28,000). TCRs were defined as expanded if absent before sensitization and observed at least eight times at the 2-week time point. Using fastp trimming at Q25 and MiXCR clonotype assembly, TCRdb reanalyzed the public sequencing data and kept in-frame beta chains. One record per CDR3 amino acid sequence lists the most common genes and DNA. These V and J calls derive from TCRdb rather than the authors' analysis. Present in this sample are roughly 100,000 distinct CDR3 sequences, less than 35% of which were seen just once. Around 2.7% of the sample rests with the top ten.

Sequenced material: whole blood, taken in connection with sensitization to the hapten diphenylcyclopropenone (DPC). The chain joins TRBV9 to TRBJ2-3; the D gene remains uncertain. The TCR was taken from a middle-aged man with alopecia areata. Some clones in this sample may be carry-over from other donors' samples. CDR3 protein: CASSVEGTDTQYF. In nucleotide form, the sequence is TGTGCCAGCAGCGTAGAAGGTACAGATACGCAGTATTTT.